These 10 T cell receptor beta chains came from one sample sequenced in a study of Ad26.COV2.S vaccination and SARS-CoV-2 variants. Regarding treatment: approximately 18 received Ad26.COV2.S at low or high dose, single or two shots; about 5 received placebo; per-sample allocation not given. The study sampled participants on day 63 after the first vaccine or placebo injection. Assay: immunoSEQ multiplex PCR; the TCRdb copy retains only in-frame clones and omits some. The table records roughly 250,000 clones, approximately 88% of them present only once. The sample consisted of peripheral blood, taken in a trial of Ad26.COV2.S vaccine versus placebo. The receptors were gathered from a person between 18 and 60 years old who received the Ad26.COV2.S COVID-19 vaccine or a placebo.

CDR3 DNA sequence: TGTGCCAGCAGCCAAGATCCGAGACAGGGGTTGGGGACTGAAGCTTTCTTT. Residues: CASSQDPRQGLGTEAFF. The chain is built from TRBV14 and TRBJ1-1, with 8 positions matching TRBD1. V lost 0 bases and J lost 5; bases outside the gene matches: 11. CDR3 length: 17 residues. Per the germline V gene, CDR1 is SGHDN and CDR2 is FVKESK.

The chain couples TRBV5-1 to TRBJ2-1; 10 positions match TRBD2. J was trimmed by 8 bases and V by 3 bases; bases with no gene match: 5. The CDR3 is 14 amino acids. Germline CDR1 is SGHRS and CDR2 is YFSETQ. In DNA, the CDR3 is TGCGCCAGCAGCTCTCAGCTAGCGGGGGATGAGCAGTTCTTC. Protein product: CASSSQLAGDEQFF. The full variable domain, with the rest looked up from reference TRBV5-1 and TRBJ2-1, is KAGVTQTPRYLIKTRGQQVTLSCSPISGHRSVSWYQQTPGQGLQFLFEYFSETQRNKGNFPGRFSGRQFSNSRSEMNVSTLELGDSALYLCASSSQLAGDEQFFGPGTRLTVL.

The chain has TRBV18 and TRBJ1-3, with D perhaps matching TRBD1 (5 bases). The germline gives CDR1 KGHSH, CDR2 LQKENI. The CDR3 covers 18 residues. Trimming took off 6 bases at V and 4 bases at J, with 25 bases between the two ends. The CDR3 here is CASSTLSAWQGIGNTIYF. The CDR3 DNA reads TGTGCCAGCTCCACTCTATCCGCCTGGCAGGGAATAGGAAACACCATATATTTT.

The rearrangement links TRBV3-1 (or the pseudogene TRBV3-2) to TRBJ2-7, with D unclear. Between the trimmed V and J ends, which lost 3 bases and 6 bases, there was a span of 6 bases. Per germline, CDR1 LGHDT and CDR2 YNNKEL (reference sequence). This CDR3 is built from 11 residues. CDR3: CASSHAREQYF. DNA of the CDR3: TGTGCCAGCAGCCATGCCCGCGAGCAGTACTTC.

The gene calls are TRBV29-1 and TRBJ2-1, with 7 nucleotides matching TRBD2. This CDR3 has 16 amino acids. The junction had 13 bases not matched to a gene; V was cut back by 4 bases and J by 4 bases. Germline V gene lookup returns CDR1 SQVTM and CDR2 ANQGSEA. The CDR3 reads CSVALSEAGKYNEQFF. The CDR3 bases are TGCAGCGTTGCCCTGTCCGAAGCGGGAAAGTACAATGAGCAGTTCTTC.

This clone was counted many times. The chain carries TRBV2 and TRBJ1-5; TRBD1 agrees at 9 bases. V was pared by 4 bases and J by 7 bases, with 8 bases of the junction left unmatched. This CDR3 comprises 15 residues. Germline CDR1 and CDR2: SNHLY and FYNNEI. In nucleotides, the CDR3 is TGTGCCAGCAGTGCCGGGACAGGGCATAGGCAGCCCCAGCATTTT. This sequence encodes CASSAGTGHRQPQHF.

The V and J genes are TRBV5-5 and TRBJ2-5, with D unclear. Germline loops: CDR1 SGHKS, CDR2 YYEKEE (reference sequence). V was cut by 7 bases and J by 4 bases, with 20 bases left in between. The CDR3 runs to 15 residues. For the CDR3, the DNA is TGTGCCAGCGGCGCAACCCTTTCACTGGGAGAGACCCAGTACTTC. Its protein is CASGATLSLGETQYF.

The chain links TRBV5-1 to TRBJ2-2; 9 nucleotides align to TRBD2. V lost 2 bases to trimming and J lost 2 bases; unmatched junction nucleotides: 4. This CDR3 comprises 16 residues. Germline V gene data show CDR1 as SGHRS and CDR2 as YFSETQ. The CDR3 sequence: CASSFIAGDNTGELFF. CDR3 in DNA: TGCGCCAGCAGCTTTATAGCGGGAGACAACACCGGGGAGCTGTTTTTT.

The CDR3 DNA reads as TGCGCCAGCAGCCAAGATATGACTAGCGGGGGGCAGTACTTC. This gives the protein CASSQDMTSGGQYF. The chain is built from TRBV4-3 and TRBJ2-4, with TRBD2 identical over 13 bases. The germline gives CDR1 LGHNA, CDR2 YSLEER. With 0 bases clipped from V and 13 bases from J, the junction kept 3 bases outside the gene matches. CDR3 length: 14 residues.

The chain joins TRBV4-3 to TRBJ1-6; D may be TRBD1 (6 bases). The CDR3 totals 18 residues. Germline values: CDR1 LGHNA, CDR2 YSLEER. The germline V and J ends were trimmed by 1 base and 5 bases, with 18 bases remaining between them. The CDR3 reads CASSQARRGYSDNSPLHF. Here the CDR3 DNA reads TGCGCCAGCAGCCAAGCTAGGAGGGGGTACTCAGATAATTCACCCCTCCACTTT.